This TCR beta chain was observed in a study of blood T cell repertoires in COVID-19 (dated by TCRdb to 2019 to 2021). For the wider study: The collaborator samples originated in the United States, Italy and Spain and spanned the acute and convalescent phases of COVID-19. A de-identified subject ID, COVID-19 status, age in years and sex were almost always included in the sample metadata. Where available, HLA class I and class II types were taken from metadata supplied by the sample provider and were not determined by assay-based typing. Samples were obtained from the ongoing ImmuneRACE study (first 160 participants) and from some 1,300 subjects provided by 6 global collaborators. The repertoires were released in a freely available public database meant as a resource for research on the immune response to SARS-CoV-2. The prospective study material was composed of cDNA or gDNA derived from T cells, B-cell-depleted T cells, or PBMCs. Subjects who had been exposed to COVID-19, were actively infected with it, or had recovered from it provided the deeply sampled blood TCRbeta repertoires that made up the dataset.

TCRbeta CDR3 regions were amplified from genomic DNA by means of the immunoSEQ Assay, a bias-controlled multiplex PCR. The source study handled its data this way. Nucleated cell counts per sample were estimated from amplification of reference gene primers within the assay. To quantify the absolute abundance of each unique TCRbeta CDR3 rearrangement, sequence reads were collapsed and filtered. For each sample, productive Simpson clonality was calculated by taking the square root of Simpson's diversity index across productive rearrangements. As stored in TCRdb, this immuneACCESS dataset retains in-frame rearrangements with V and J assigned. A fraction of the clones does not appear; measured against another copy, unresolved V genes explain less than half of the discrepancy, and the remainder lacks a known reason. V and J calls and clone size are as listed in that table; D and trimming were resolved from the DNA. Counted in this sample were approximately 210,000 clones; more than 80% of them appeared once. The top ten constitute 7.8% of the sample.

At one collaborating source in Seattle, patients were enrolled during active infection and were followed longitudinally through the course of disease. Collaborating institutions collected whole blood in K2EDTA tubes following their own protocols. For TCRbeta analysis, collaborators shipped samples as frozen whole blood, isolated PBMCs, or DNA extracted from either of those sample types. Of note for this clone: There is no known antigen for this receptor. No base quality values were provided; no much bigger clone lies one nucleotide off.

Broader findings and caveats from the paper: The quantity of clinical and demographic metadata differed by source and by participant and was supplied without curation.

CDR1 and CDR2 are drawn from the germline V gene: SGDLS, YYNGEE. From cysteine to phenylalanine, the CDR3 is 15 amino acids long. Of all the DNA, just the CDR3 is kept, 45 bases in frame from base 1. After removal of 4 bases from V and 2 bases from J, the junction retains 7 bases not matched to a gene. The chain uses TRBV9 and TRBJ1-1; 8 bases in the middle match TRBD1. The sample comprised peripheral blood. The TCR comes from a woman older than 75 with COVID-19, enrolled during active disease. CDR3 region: CASSSTTGVNTEAFF. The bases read TGTGCCAGCAGCTCTACGACAGGGGTAAACACTGAAGCTTTCTTT.